Each of the 12 T cell receptor beta chains below was sequenced from the same sample in a study of blood T cells in healthy people across ages. With a J-beta primer mix and a sample-barcoded 5' primer, a second PCR ran roughly 7 to 11 cycles. TCRdb reprocessed the 5' RACE reads via MiXCR and lists one record per CDR3 protein. The data show roughly 1.9 million distinct CDR3 sequences, approximately 40% seen once. The sample comprised blood. These receptors came from a human donor in good health.

This chain connects TRBV20-1 to TRBJ2-3; the D is unclear. Germline V gives CDR1 DFQATT, CDR2 SNEGSKA (reference sequence). The CDR3 loop spans 14 amino acids. Trimming cost V 8 bases and J 2 bases, with 17 bases left between them. The CDR3, as DNA: TGCAGTACCAGAGAAACTGGGTTCACAGATACGCAGTATTTT. This encodes CSTRETGFTDTQYF.

The CDR3 protein is CASSLGTGGWNNQPQHF. The CDR3 DNA sequence: TGTGCCAGCAGCTTAGGGACAGGGGGATGGAACAATCAGCCCCAGCATTTT. The chain carries TRBV7-8 and TRBJ1-5; 10 positions agree with TRBD1. Germline V gene data show CDR1 as SGHVS and CDR2 as FQNEAQ. After removal of 1 base from V and 3 bases from J, the junction contained 6 bases not matched to a gene. The CDR3 is made up of 17 amino acids.

This chain joins TRBV6-2 or TRBV6-3 and TRBJ1-2; D not certain. Germline assignment: CDR1 MNHEY and CDR2 SVGEGT. V dropped 6 bases and J dropped 7 bases, with 15 bases sitting between them. There are 13 residues in the CDR3. The CDR3 loop is CASRSEATFGYTF. Here the CDR3 DNA reads TGTGCCAGCAGATCGGAAGCTACTTTTGGCTACACCTTC.

The chain combines TRBV29-1 with TRBJ2-2; a possible D gene is TRBD1 (6 bases). Germline loops: CDR1 SQVTM, CDR2 ANQGSEA. The CDR3 has 13 amino acids. The CDR3 loop is CRDGTPRAGELFF. DNA of the CDR3: TGCAGGGACGGGACACCCCGGGCCGGGGAGCTGTTTTTT.

Only a few counts were recorded for this clonotype. The chain recombines TRBV7-9 with TRBJ2-5, with 12 bases fitting TRBD1. Germline values: CDR1 SEHNR, CDR2 FQNEAQ (reference sequence). The CDR3 is 18 amino acids. Losses at the gene ends were 4 bases for V and 6 bases for J; bases not matched to a gene: 15. The DNA for the CDR3 is TGTGCCAGCAGCTCACCTGCAACCGGGACAGGGGGCGAGAAGACCCAGTACTTC. Protein sequence: CASSSPATGTGGEKTQYF.

The rearrangement links TRBV9 to TRBJ2-6; maybe TRBD1 (6 bases). CDR3 length: 17 residues. CDR1 and CDR2 (germline): SGDLS, YYNGEE. Between the trimmed V and J ends, which lost 4 bases and 0 bases, there was a span of 14 bases. CDR3: CASSHGTTSSGANVLTF. In nucleotides, the CDR3 is TGTGCCAGCAGCCACGGGACAACCAGCTCTGGGGCCAACGTCCTGACTTTC.

V and J are TRBV4-2 and TRBJ1-4; weak D call: TRBD1 (5 bases). Germline CDR1 LGHNA, CDR2 YNFKEQ. This CDR3 is 15 amino acids long. Trimming left V 0 bases short and J 8 bases short, with 13 bases between. CDR3: CASSQDQDTGEKLFF. In DNA, the CDR3 is TGTGCCAGCAGCCAAGACCAGGACACGGGGGAAAAACTGTTTTTT.

The CDR3 coding sequence is TGTGCCAGCAGTAAGACAGGGAGGCCTGAAGCTTTCTTT. Translated: CASSKTGRPEAFF. The V call is TRBV6-5, the J call TRBJ1-1; the match to TRBD1 covers 7 bases. The V segment lost 5 bases and the J segment 6 bases; nucleotides outside the gene matches: 6. Looked up from germline, CDR1 is MNHEY and CDR2 is SVGAGI. The CDR3 has 13 amino acids.

The CDR3 sequence: CASRLGVNEQFF. CDR3 DNA: TGTGCCAGCAGACTTGGGGTCAATGAGCAGTTCTTC. The J gene is TRBJ2-1, the V gene TRBV7-9; unclear D gene. V was pared by 6 bases and J by 6 bases, with 9 bases between. Germline loops: CDR1 SEHNR, CDR2 FQNEAQ (reference sequence). This CDR3 region has 12 residues. The full variable domain, completed using reference TRBV7-9 and TRBJ2-1, is DTGVSQNPRHKITKRGQNVTFRCDPISEHNRLYWYRQTLGQGPEFLTYFQNEAQLEKSRLLSDRFSAERPKGSFSTLEIQRTEQGDSAMYLCASRLGVNEQFFGPGTRLTVL.

This chain joins TRBV9 and TRBJ2-5, with D possibly matching TRBD1 (5 bases). The CDR3 contains 15 residues. V dropped 3 bases and J dropped 0 bases, with 12 bases sitting between them. Per germline, CDR1 SGDLS and CDR2 YYNGEE. The CDR3 is CASSARRGYQETQYF. In DNA, the CDR3 is TGTGCCAGCAGCGCACGAAGGGGCTACCAAGAGACCCAGTACTTC.

The sample holds a few counts of this clonotype. This rearrangement joins TRBV20-1 to TRBJ1-2; D gene unclear. The CDR3 length is 9 residues. Per the germline V gene, CDR1 is DFQATT and CDR2 is SNEGSKA (reference sequence). Trimming pared 5 bases from V and 6 bases from J, leaving 4 bases between. CDR3 in amino acids: CSALDGYTF. The CDR3 DNA reads TGCAGTGCTTTGGATGGCTACACCTTC.

The chain uses TRBV5-1 and TRBJ1-6; 8 positions agree with TRBD1. The CDR3 runs to 15 residues. Unmatched junction bases numbered 5, after V lost 4 bases and J lost 5 bases. CDR1 and CDR2 (germline): SGHRS, YFSETQ. In DNA form, the CDR3 reads TGCGCCAGCAGCCTCCAGACAGGGGATAATTCACCCCTCCACTTT. Its translation: CASSLQTGDNSPLHF.